Detailed here is one T cell receptor beta chain. The data were obtained in a study of blood T cell repertoires in COVID-19. Ages ranged from about 18 to 89 years, with residence in about 23 US areas. Assignment of participants to cohorts was predicated upon participant-reported clinical history. Germline V CDR1 and CDR2: LNHDA, SQIVND (reference sequence). The V and J ends lost 0 bases and 3 bases respectively, with 5 bases between them. The CDR3 runs 13 residues. TCRdb's table, derived via immunoSEQ multiplex PCR, lists solely in-frame clones and lacks some. The table lists 200,000 to 300,000 clones, 87% of them singletons.

Sequenced sample: PBMCs or T cells enriched from blood (not recorded which). This sequence was found in a woman in her thirties with acute COVID-19. The V and J genes are TRBV19 and TRBJ2-5; D gene unclear. CDR3 amino acids: CASSIDGEETQYF. In DNA, the CDR3 is TGTGCCAGTAGTATAGATGGAGAAGAGACCCAGTACTTC.